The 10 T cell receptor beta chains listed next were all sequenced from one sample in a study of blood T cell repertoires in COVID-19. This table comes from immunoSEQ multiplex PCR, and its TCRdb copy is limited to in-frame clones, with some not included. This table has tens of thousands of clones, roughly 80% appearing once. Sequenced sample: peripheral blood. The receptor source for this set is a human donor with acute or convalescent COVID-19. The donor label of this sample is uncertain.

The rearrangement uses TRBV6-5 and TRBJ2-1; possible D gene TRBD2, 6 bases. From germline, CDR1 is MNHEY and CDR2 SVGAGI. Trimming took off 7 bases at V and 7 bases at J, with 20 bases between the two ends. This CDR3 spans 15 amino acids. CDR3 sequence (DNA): TGTGCCAGCACCGGGGACCGTAGCCGGGGGAATGAGCAGTTCTTC. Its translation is CASTGDRSRGNEQFF.

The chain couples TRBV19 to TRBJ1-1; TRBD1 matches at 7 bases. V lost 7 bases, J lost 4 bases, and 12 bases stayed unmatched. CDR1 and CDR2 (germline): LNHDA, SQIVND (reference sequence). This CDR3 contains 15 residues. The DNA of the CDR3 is TGTGCCAGTAATAGGTTGTCGCAGGGGGGCACTGAAGCTTTCTTT. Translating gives CASNRLSQGGTEAFF.

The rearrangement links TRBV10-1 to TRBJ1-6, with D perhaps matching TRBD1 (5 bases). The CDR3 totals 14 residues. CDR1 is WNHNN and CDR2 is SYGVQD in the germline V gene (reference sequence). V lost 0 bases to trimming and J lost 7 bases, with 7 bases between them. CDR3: CASSESRENSPLHF. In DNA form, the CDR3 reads TGCGCCAGCAGTGAGTCCAGGGAAAATTCACCCCTCCACTTT.

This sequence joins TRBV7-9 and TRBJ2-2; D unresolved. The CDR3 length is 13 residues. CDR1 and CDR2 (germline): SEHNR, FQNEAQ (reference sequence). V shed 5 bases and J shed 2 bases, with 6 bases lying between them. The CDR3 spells CASSPSNTGELFF. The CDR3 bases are TGTGCCAGCAGCCCCTCTAACACCGGGGAGCTGTTTTTT. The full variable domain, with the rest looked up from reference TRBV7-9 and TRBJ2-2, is DTGVSQNPRHKITKRGQNVTFRCDPISEHNRLYWYRQTLGQGPEFLTYFQNEAQLEKSRLLSDRFSAERPKGSFSTLEIQRTEQGDSAMYLCASSPSNTGELFFGEGSRLTVL.

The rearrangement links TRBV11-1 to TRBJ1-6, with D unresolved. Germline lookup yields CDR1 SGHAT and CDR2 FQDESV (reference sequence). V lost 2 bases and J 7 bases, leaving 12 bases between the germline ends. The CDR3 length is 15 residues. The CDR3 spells CASSLRGSPNSPLHF. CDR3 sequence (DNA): TGTGCCAGCAGCTTACGAGGCAGTCCCAATTCACCCCTCCACTTT.

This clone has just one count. CDR3 amino acids: CASQNGGATNEKLFF. CDR3 nucleotide sequence: TGTGCCAGTCAAAATGGAGGCGCAACTAATGAAAAACTGTTTTTT. The genes are TRBV19 and TRBJ1-4; unclear D gene. Germline CDR1 is LNHDA and CDR2 is SQIVND (reference sequence). The CDR3 loop spans 15 amino acids. V was clipped by 8 bases and J by 0 bases, with 13 bases between them.

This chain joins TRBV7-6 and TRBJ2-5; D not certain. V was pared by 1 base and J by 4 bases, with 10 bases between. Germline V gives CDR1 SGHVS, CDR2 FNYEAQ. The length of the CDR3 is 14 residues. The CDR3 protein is CASSLGSPRETQYF. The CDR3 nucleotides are TGTGCCAGCAGCTTAGGGAGCCCCAGAGAGACCCAGTACTTC. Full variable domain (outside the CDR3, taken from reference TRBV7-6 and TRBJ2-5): GAGVSQSPRYKVTKRGQDVALRCDPISGHVSLYWYRQALGQGPEFLTYFNYEAQQDKSGLPNDRFSAERPEGSISTLTIQRTEQRDSAMYRCASSLGSPRETQYFGPGTRLLVL.

The CDR3 reads CAISAGGLSYNEQFF. CDR3 coding DNA: TGTGCCATCAGTGCTGGGGGCCTCTCCTACAATGAGCAGTTCTTC. The chain couples TRBV10-3 to TRBJ2-1, with D perhaps TRBD1 (6 bases). V was shortened by 4 bases and J by 0 bases, with 10 bases between the two germline ends. The CDR3 is made up of 15 amino acids. In germline, CDR1 is ENHRY, CDR2 SYGVKD.

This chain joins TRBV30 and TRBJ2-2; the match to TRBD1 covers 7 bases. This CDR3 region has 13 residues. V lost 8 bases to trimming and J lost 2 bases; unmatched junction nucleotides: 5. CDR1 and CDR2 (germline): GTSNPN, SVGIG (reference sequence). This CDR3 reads CADRDRNTGELFF. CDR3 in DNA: TGTGCCGACCGGGACAGAAACACCGGGGAGCTGTTTTTT.

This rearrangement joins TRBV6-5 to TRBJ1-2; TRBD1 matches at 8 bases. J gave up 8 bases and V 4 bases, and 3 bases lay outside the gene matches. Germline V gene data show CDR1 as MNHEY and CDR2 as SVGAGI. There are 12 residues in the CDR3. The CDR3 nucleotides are TGTGCCAGCAGTTCGACAGGGGACGGCTACACCTTC. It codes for CASSSTGDGYTF.